This T cell receptor beta chain came from a study of OX40 agonist ivuxolimab in advanced cancers. Germline values: CDR1 SNHLY, CDR2 FYNNEI. This CDR3 has 14 amino acids. The trim removed 8 bases at V and 1 base at J, leaving 8 bases unmatched. The data were produced by immunoSEQ multiplex PCR, yet TCRdb's version contains in-frame clones alone and is incomplete. This table has tens of thousands of clones, about 90% appearing once. This TCR was recovered from an adult with an advanced solid tumor such as melanoma, head and neck, liver or kidney cancer. This rearrangement joins TRBV2 to TRBJ2-7, with 7 bases lining up with TRBD1. The sample consisted of CD4+ or CD8+ T cells sorted from blood, taken in a trial of the OX40 agonist ivuxolimab. The CDR3 nucleotides are TGTGCCAGCTCAAGCCCGGACAGGTCCTACGAGCAGTACTTC. Its translation: CASSSPDRSYEQYF.